These 21 T cell receptor beta chains were all obtained from the same sample, sequenced in a study of blood T cell repertoires in COVID-19. Profiled with immunoSEQ multiplex PCR; TCRdb holds only in-frame clones, not every one. The sample consists of 300,000 to 400,000 clones, over 90% of them appearing once. The sequencing input was PBMCs or T cells enriched from blood (not recorded which). The receptor source for this set is a woman aged 30 to 39 who had been exposed to COVID-19.

The rearrangement links TRBV10-3 to TRBJ1-1; 9 positions agree with TRBD1. Trimming at V came to 6 bases and at J to 6 bases, leaving 8 bases not matched to a gene. CDR1 is ENHRY, CDR2 SYGVKD, per germline. CDR3 length: 14 residues. CDR3 region: CAISPGQGRPEAFF. In nucleotides, the CDR3 is TGTGCCATCAGCCCGGGACAGGGAAGACCTGAAGCTTTCTTT.

The chain recombines TRBV7-2 with TRBJ2-7; 9 bases align to TRBD2. The CDR3 has 15 amino acids. Unmatched junction bases numbered 4, after V lost 2 bases and J lost 2 bases. CDR1 is SGHTA, CDR2 FQGNSA, per germline. The CDR3 nucleotides read TGTGCCAGCAGCTTAAGCGGGGGGACAACCTACGAGCAGTACTTC. Its protein is CASSLSGGTTYEQYF. The variable domain in full, completed from reference TRBV7-2 and TRBJ2-7, reads GAGVSQSPSNKVTEKGKDVELRCDPISGHTALYWYRQSLGQGLEFLIYFQGNSAPDKSGLPSDRFSAERTGGSVSTLTIQRTQQEDSAVYLCASSLSGGTTYEQYFGPGTRLTVT.

The chain is built from TRBV5-1 and TRBJ1-3; 8 bases map to TRBD1. CDR1 is SGHRS, CDR2 YFSETQ, per germline. V lost 4 bases to trimming and J lost 0 bases; unmatched junction nucleotides: 9. The CDR3 has 17 residues. The CDR3 spells CASSTGAGGISGNTIYF. The CDR3 region has the DNA TGCGCCAGCAGCACCGGAGCAGGGGGCATCTCTGGAAACACCATATATTTT.

The V and J genes are TRBV7-8 and TRBJ2-7; TRBD2 matches 9 bases. CDR3 length: 15 amino acids. CDR1 is SGHVS and CDR2 is FQNEAQ in the germline V gene. The V and J ends lost 3 bases and 7 bases, in that order; junction bases with no gene match: 10. CDR3 bases: TGTGCCAGCAGCTTTGGGGTAGCGGGGGTTGGTGAGCAGTACTTC. Encoded protein: CASSFGVAGVGEQYF.

The V and J genes are TRBV5-4 and TRBJ1-3; D possibly corresponds to TRBD1 (6 bases). CDR1 SGHNT and CDR2 YYREEE come from the germline V gene (reference sequence). Trimming removed 4 bases from V and 4 bases from J, with 15 bases in between. CDR3 length: 15 residues. CDR3 amino acids: CASSQGQFSGNTIYF. CDR3 bases: TGTGCCAGCAGCCAAGGACAGTTCTCGGGAAACACCATATATTTT.

In DNA, the CDR3 is TGTGCCAGCAGTGAAGCGCCAGGAATTTATAGCAATCAGCCCCAGCATTTT. Protein: CASSEAPGIYSNQPQHF. The chain recombines TRBV2 with TRBJ1-5; D is ambiguous. The CDR3 loop spans 17 amino acids. Trimming removed 0 bases from V and 0 bases from J, with 12 bases in between. Germline CDR1 is SNHLY and CDR2 is FYNNEI. The complete variable domain, with remaining parts taken from reference TRBV2 and TRBJ1-5, reads EPEVTQTPSHQVTQMGQEVILRCVPISNHLYFYWYRQILGQKVEFLVSFYNNEISEKSEIFDDQFSVERPDGSNFTLKIRSTKLEDSAMYFCASSEAPGIYSNQPQHFGDGTRLSIL.

This chain links TRBV6-6 with TRBJ2-3, with 11 bases identical to TRBD2. Losses at the gene ends were 5 bases for V and 4 bases for J; bases not matched to a gene: 11. The CDR3 covers 17 residues. Germline values: CDR1 MNHNY, CDR2 SVGAGI (reference sequence). The CDR3 region has the DNA TGTGCCAGCAGTCCCCGGTTAGCGGGGGGGCAAGCAGATACGCAGTATTTT. This translates into CASSPRLAGGQADTQYF.

V gene TRBV5-4 combines with J gene TRBJ1-2; D gene ambiguous. The germline V and J ends were trimmed by 5 bases and 1 base, with 9 bases remaining between them. Per germline, CDR1 SGHNT and CDR2 YYREEE (reference sequence). The CDR3 has 13 amino acids. CDR3 coding DNA: TGTGCCAGCAGGTTTAATTTTAACTATGGCTACACCTTC. It encodes CASRFNFNYGYTF.

The genes are TRBV5-1 and TRBJ1-2; tentatively, D is TRBD1 (6 bases). The germline V and J ends were trimmed by 0 bases and 4 bases, with 16 bases remaining between them. This CDR3 spans 16 amino acids. Germline loops: CDR1 SGHRS, CDR2 YFSETQ. The chain's CDR3 is CASSLEPQGRGYGYTF. The CDR3, as DNA: TGCGCCAGCAGCTTGGAGCCCCAGGGGCGCGGCTATGGCTACACCTTC.

The V and J genes are TRBV9 and TRBJ2-2; D unresolved. The ends were cut back, 3 bases at V and 4 bases at J, with 10 bases in the middle. Germline-derived CDR1 and CDR2 are SGDLS and YYNGEE. The CDR3 contains 14 residues. The CDR3 is CASSAILRTGELFF. DNA of the CDR3: TGTGCCAGCAGCGCGATACTTCGCACCGGGGAGCTGTTTTTT. Using reference TRBV9 and TRBJ2-2 for the parts outside the CDR3, the full variable domain is DSGVTQTPKHLITATGQRVTLRCSPRSGDLSVYWYQQSLDQGLQFLIQYYNGEERAKGNILERFSAQQFPDLHSELNLSSLELGDSALYFCASSAILRTGELFFGEGSRLTVL.

In DNA, the CDR3 is TGCAGCGTTGCCGGGACAGGGAGGACTGAAGCTTTCTTT. It encodes CSVAGTGRTEAFF. The gene calls are TRBV29-1 and TRBJ1-1, with 9 bases identical to TRBD1. This CDR3 is 13 amino acids long. V lost 4 bases and J lost 5; bases outside the gene matches: 5. Per the germline V gene, CDR1 is SQVTM and CDR2 is ANQGSEA. Drawing the rest from reference TRBV29-1 and TRBJ1-1, the complete variable domain is SAVISQKPSRDICQRGTSLTIQCQVDSQVTMMFWYRQQPGQSLTLIATANQGSEATYESGFVIDKFPISRPNLTFSTLTVSNMSPEDSSIYLCSVAGTGRTEAFFGQGTRLTVV.

The genes are TRBV6-5 and TRBJ1-1; D is unresolved. Germline V gene data show CDR1 as MNHEY and CDR2 as SVGAGI. V shed 6 bases and J shed 6 bases, with 14 bases lying between them. The CDR3 spans 13 residues. CDR3 region: CASRIVRAAEAFF. Here the CDR3 DNA reads TGTGCCAGCAGGATTGTGAGGGCGGCTGAAGCTTTCTTT.

The CDR3 reads CASSHFGGGAGETQYF. In DNA, the CDR3 is TGCGCCAGCAGCCATTTCGGCGGGGGTGCGGGGGAGACCCAGTACTTC. The chain couples TRBV4-1 to TRBJ2-5; TRBD2 matches 7 bases. The CDR3 runs to 16 residues. The ends lost 3 bases at V and 5 bases at J; junction bases unmatched: 12. Germline V gene lookup returns CDR1 MGHRA and CDR2 YSYEKL.

The rearrangement uses TRBV7-9 and TRBJ2-2; the D is unclear. V was trimmed by 2 bases and J by 6 bases, leaving 4 bases between them. The CDR3 totals 12 residues. Germline V gene data show CDR1 as SEHNR and CDR2 as FQNEAQ (reference sequence). In nucleotides, the CDR3 is TGTGCCAGCAGCTTATGGCCCGGGGAGCTGTTTTTT. It encodes CASSLWPGELFF. The full variable domain, rest sourced from reference TRBV7-9 and TRBJ2-2, is DTGVSQNPRHKITKRGQNVTFRCDPISEHNRLYWYRQTLGQGPEFLTYFQNEAQLEKSRLLSDRFSAERPKGSFSTLEIQRTEQGDSAMYLCASSLWPGELFFGEGSRLTVL.

V gene TRBV5-6 combines with J gene TRBJ1-2; 9 bases map to TRBD1. V lost 2 bases, J lost 14 bases, and 7 bases stayed unmatched. This CDR3 spans 12 amino acids. Germline values: CDR1 SGHDT, CDR2 YYEEEE. In DNA form, the CDR3 reads TGTGCCAGCAGCTTACCGGGACAGGGTGAGACCTTC. This encodes CASSLPGQGETF.

This chain connects TRBV4-3 to TRBJ2-7; TRBD2 matches 8 bases. CDR1 and CDR2 from the germline V gene are LGHNA and YSLEER. The V segment lost 0 bases and the J segment 2 bases; nucleotides outside the gene matches: 6. There are 16 residues in the CDR3. The CDR3 DNA sequence: TGCGCCAGCAGCCAAGACGCGACGGGGGGGACCTACGAGCAGTACTTC. As protein: CASSQDATGGTYEQYF.

The chain combines TRBV4-1 with TRBJ2-1; a possible D gene is TRBD2 (6 bases). From germline, CDR1 is MGHRA and CDR2 YSYEKL. This CDR3 has 16 residues. V gave up 3 bases and J gave up 6 bases, with 18 bases separating them. CDR3 sequence reads: CASSQGWGGGSNEQFF. CDR3 nucleotides: TGCGCCAGCAGCCAGGGTTGGGGTGGGGGGTCCAATGAGCAGTTCTTC.

This chain uses TRBV27 with TRBJ1-6; a possible D gene is TRBD1 (6 bases). Germline V lookup: CDR1 MNHEY, CDR2 SMNVEV (reference sequence). Trimming removed 7 bases at V and 10 bases at J, with 11 bases between. The length of the CDR3 is 12 residues. The chain's CDR3 is CASKTGPSPLHF. CDR3 in DNA: TGTGCCAGCAAAACAGGGCCATCACCCCTCCACTTT.

The chain has TRBV7-8 and TRBJ2-7, with 7 positions matching TRBD1. J was trimmed by 4 bases and V by 4 bases; bases with no gene match: 7. The CDR3 is made up of 14 amino acids. Germline assignment: CDR1 SGHVS and CDR2 FQNEAQ. DNA for the CDR3: TGTGCCAGCAGCTCGACAGGGCAGGGGTACGAGCAGTACTTC. This gives the protein CASSSTGQGYEQYF. The entire variable domain, with the rest obtained from reference TRBV7-8 and TRBJ2-7, is as follows: GAGVSQSPRYKVAKRGQDVALRCDPISGHVSLFWYQQALGQGPEFLTYFQNEAQLDKSGLPSDRFFAERPEGSVSTLKIQRTQQEDSAVYLCASSSTGQGYEQYFGPGTRLTVT.

This rearrangement joins TRBV2 to TRBJ1-2; D remains ambiguous. Germline V gene sequence: CDR1 SNHLY, CDR2 FYNNEI. Between the trimmed V and J ends, which lost 8 bases and 0 bases, there was a span of 25 bases. The CDR3 covers 18 residues. The CDR3 sequence is CASLTPRVWIAPNYGYTF. In DNA, the CDR3 is TGTGCCAGCTTGACGCCTCGGGTCTGGATTGCGCCTAACTATGGCTACACCTTC.

This clone was found a few times. This chain uses TRBV2 with TRBJ2-7; D possibly corresponds to TRBD2 (5 bases). The CDR3 runs to 15 residues. V lost 3 bases and J lost 2, with 14 bases in between. Germline values: CDR1 SNHLY, CDR2 FYNNEI. The CDR3 loop reads CASSDSSYPPYEQYF. The CDR3 nucleotides read TGTGCCAGCAGTGACTCTAGCTACCCACCCTACGAGCAGTACTTC.